This TCR beta chain was obtained from a study of blood T cell repertoires in COVID-19. Across the whole study: PBMCs, B-cell-depleted T cells, or T cells provided the cDNA or gDNA that made up the material.

Per the original methods: By means of reference gene primer amplification, nucleated cell counts were estimated. The data were produced by immunoSEQ multiplex PCR, yet TCRdb's version contains in-frame clones alone and is incomplete. For V, J and clone size, that table is used; D and trimming come from the DNA. This repertoire shows approximately 52,000 clones, about 91% found once; its top ten account for 3.1%. V trimming: 6 bases; J trimming: 2 bases; junction bases outside the gene matches: 14. Per germline, CDR1 MNHNY and CDR2 SVGAGI (reference sequence). The CDR3 runs to 18 residues. This clone was picked up one time.

The gene calls are TRBV6-6 and TRBJ2-5; 11 bases fit TRBD2. This clonotype originated in a man aged 50 or older with acute or convalescent COVID-19. The sequenced sample consisted of peripheral blood. In DNA form, the CDR3 reads TGTGCCAGCAGCCGAGCCTTTACTAGCGGGGGCGGTCAAGAGACCCAGTACTTC. It codes for CASSRAFTSGGGQETQYF.